This T cell receptor (beta chain) was documented in a study of blood T cell repertoires in COVID-19. Profiling relied on immunoSEQ multiplex PCR, and the TCRdb table lists in-frame clones only, not all of them. Of nearly 110,000 clones detected, roughly 83% appear once; the ten largest clones hold about 4%. V trimming: 0 bases; J trimming: 4 bases; junction bases outside the gene matches: 4. The CDR3 is 16 amino acids. CDR1 SGHRS and CDR2 YFSETQ come from the germline V gene. For this clone: Other DNA sequences in the sample encode the same CDR3.

The TCR comes from a human donor in a cohort sampled during active COVID-19. Input material: peripheral blood. The chain employs TRBV5-1 and TRBJ2-1; 10 bases fit TRBD2. The CDR3 spells CASSLASSGGYNEQFF. The DNA for the CDR3 is TGCGCCAGCAGCTTGGCCTCTAGCGGGGGATACAATGAGCAGTTCTTC.